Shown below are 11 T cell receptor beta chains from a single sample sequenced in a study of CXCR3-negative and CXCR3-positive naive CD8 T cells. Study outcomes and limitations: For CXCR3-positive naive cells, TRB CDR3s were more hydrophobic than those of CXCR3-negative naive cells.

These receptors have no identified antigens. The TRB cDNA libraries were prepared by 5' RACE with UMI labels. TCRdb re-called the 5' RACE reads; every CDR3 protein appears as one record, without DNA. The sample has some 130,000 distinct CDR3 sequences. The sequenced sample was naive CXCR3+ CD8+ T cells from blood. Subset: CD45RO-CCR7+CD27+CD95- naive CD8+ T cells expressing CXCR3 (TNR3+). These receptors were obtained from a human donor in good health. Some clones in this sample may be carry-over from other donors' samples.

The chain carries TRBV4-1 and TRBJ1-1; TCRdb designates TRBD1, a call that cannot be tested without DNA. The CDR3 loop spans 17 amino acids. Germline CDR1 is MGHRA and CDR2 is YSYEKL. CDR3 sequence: CASSQYPPGQENTEAFF.

CDR3 sequence: CASSLSGPGNTEAFF. The chain combines TRBV7-9 with TRBJ1-1; the D call from TCRdb, TRBD1, cannot be confirmed without DNA. The germline V gene encodes CDR1 SEHNR and CDR2 FQNEAQ (reference sequence). The CDR3 length is 15 residues.

The CDR3: CASSYPNGTGAFSNYGYTF. This chain joins TRBV6-2 or TRBV6-3 and TRBJ1-2; TCRdb reports TRBD1, a call that lacks DNA to check it against. Germline V lookup: CDR1 MNHEY, CDR2 SVGEGT. The CDR3 has 19 amino acids.

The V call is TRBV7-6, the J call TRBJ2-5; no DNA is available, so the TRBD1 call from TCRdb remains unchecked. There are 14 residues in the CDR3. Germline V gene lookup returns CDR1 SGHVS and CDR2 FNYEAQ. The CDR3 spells CASSPTGGAETQYF.

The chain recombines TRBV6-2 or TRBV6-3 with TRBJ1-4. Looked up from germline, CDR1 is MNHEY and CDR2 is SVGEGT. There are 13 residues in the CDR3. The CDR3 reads CASTWTDQEKLFF.

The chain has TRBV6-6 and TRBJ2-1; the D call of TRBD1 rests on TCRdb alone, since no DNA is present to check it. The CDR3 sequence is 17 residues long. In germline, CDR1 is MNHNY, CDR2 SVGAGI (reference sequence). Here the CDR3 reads CASSLPGGGSSYNEQFF.

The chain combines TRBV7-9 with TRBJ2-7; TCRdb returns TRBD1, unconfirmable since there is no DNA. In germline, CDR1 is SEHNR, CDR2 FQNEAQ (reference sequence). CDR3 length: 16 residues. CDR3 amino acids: CASSLPPGQGSHEQYF.

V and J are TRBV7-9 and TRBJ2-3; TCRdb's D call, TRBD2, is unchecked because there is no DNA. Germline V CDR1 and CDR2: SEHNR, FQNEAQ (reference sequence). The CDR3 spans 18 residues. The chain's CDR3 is CASSVEGLADPSTDTQYF.

The CDR3 loop is CASSSPTRNPYNEQFF. The V call is TRBV12-3 or TRBV12-4, the J call TRBJ2-1; TCRdb calls TRBD2, which cannot be checked without DNA. The CDR3 totals 16 residues.

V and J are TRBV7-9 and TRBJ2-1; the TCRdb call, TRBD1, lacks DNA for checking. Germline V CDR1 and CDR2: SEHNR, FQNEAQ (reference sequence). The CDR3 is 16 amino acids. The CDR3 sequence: CASSRRRDSPDNEQFF. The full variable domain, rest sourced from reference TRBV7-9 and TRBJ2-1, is DTGVSQNPRHKITKRGQNVTFRCDPISEHNRLYWYRQTLGQGPEFLTYFQNEAQLEKSRLLSDRFSAERPKGSFSTLEIQRTEQGDSAMYLCASSRRRDSPDNEQFFGPGTRLTVL.

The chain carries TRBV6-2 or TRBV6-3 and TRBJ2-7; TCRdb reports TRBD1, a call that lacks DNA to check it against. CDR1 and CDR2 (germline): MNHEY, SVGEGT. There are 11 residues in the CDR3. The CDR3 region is CASSPRDEQYF.